The clone carrying this T cell receptor (beta chain) showed up just once. Its specificity is unknown. This table comes from immunoSEQ multiplex PCR, and its TCRdb copy is limited to in-frame clones, with some not included. The sample contains 20,000 to 30,000 clones, 80% to 90% of which appear only once. This sample stems from a study of PD-1 blockade in classical Hodgkin lymphoma. General observations from the study: Factors driving the repertoire differences, possibly disease activity or prior therapy, remain undefined. Diminished baseline TCR diversity has been reported in newly diagnosed patients relative to healthy donors.

Trimming left V 2 bases short and J 4 bases short, with 16 bases between. CDR3 length: 16 residues. Every one of the patients relapsed after autologous stem cell transplantation (brentuximab vedotin exposure was variable). Best response was recorded as complete response, partial response or progressive disease. Sequenced material: peripheral blood mononuclear cells (PBMCs), taken before the second cycle of nivolumab. This receptor was identified in a human donor with classical Hodgkin lymphoma. The chain employs TRBV6-7 and TRBJ2-3; the D gene is possibly TRBD1 (5 bases). TRBV6-7 is an ORF for which the function is uncertain. CDR3 region: CASSYPKALGADTQYF. The CDR3, as DNA: TGTGCCAGCAGTTACCCAAAGGCCCTAGGGGCAGATACGCAGTATTTT.